The clone carrying this TCR beta chain occurred a few times. Antigen unknown. This entry is derived from a study of glioma-infiltrating T cells. Study-wide results and limits: Tissue and blood shared very few CDR3 sequences. Above-expected tissue-blood divergence occurred in all gliomas, most in low-grade ones.

TCR alpha and beta CDR3 regions were amplified from RNA using iRepertoire nested multiplex PCR. Input was roughly 100-450 ng of tissue mRNA or PBMC total RNA. MiXCR was run by TCRdb on the multiplex PCR reads, yielding one entry per CDR3 protein. The sample carries 84,000 or so distinct CDR3 sequences, less than 30% recorded once. Per germline, CDR1 KGHSH and CDR2 LQKENI. V lost 1 base to trimming and J lost 8 bases; unmatched junction nucleotides: 2. The CDR3 consists of 13 residues. The origin of this receptor is a human donor with low-grade glioma or glioblastoma, undergoing nonglioma brain surgery, or in good health (not recorded which). The sequencing sample was made of glioma tissue, nonneoplastic brain tissue, or PBMCs (not recorded which). The gene calls are TRBV18 and TRBJ2-1; 7 bases line up with TRBD2. The CDR3 spells CASSPRLADEQFF. CDR3 sequence (DNA): TGTGCCAGCTCACCACGTCTAGCGGATGAGCAGTTCTTC.